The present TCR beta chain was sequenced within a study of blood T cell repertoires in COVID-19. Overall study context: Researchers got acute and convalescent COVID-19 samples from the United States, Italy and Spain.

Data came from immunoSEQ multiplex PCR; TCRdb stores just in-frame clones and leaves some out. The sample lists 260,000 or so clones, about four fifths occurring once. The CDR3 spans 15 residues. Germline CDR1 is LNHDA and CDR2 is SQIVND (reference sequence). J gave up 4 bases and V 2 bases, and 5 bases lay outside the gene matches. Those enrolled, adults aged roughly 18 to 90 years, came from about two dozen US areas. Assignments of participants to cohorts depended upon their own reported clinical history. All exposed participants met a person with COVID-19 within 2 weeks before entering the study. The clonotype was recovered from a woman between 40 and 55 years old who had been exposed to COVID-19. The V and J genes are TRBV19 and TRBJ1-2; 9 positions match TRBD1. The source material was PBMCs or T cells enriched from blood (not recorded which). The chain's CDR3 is CASSIQQGASYGYTF. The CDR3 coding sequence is TGTGCCAGTAGTATACAACAGGGGGCTTCCTATGGCTACACCTTC.